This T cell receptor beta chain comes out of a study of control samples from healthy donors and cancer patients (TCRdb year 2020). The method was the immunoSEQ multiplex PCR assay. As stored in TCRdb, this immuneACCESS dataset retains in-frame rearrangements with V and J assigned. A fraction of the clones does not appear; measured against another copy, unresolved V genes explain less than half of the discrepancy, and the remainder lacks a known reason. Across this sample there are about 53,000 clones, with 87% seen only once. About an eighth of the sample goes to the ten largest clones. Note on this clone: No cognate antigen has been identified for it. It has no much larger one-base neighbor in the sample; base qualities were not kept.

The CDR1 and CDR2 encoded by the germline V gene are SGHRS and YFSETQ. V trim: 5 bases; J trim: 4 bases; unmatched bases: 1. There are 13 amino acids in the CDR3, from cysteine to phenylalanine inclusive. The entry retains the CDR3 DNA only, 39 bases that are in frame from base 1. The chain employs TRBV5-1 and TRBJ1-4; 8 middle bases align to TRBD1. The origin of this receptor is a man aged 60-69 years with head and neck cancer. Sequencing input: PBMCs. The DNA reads TGCGCCAGCAGGGGACAGGTTAATGAAAAACTGTTTTTT. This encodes CASRGQVNEKLFF.